This T cell receptor (beta chain) was recorded in a study of T cells after yellow fever vaccination. TCRdb itself ran the 5' RACE reads through MiXCR, one entry per CDR3 protein. In the table there are 300,000 or so distinct CDR3 sequences, about 6.6% of which are singletons. CDR3 size: 21 residues. Germline CDR1 reads KGHDR; CDR2 reads SFDVKD. V lost 3 bases and J lost 0; bases outside the gene matches: 12. The TCR sequence derives from a man aged 18 to 29 who received the YFV17D yellow fever vaccine. The sample in question was PBMCs, obtained roughly 46 days after the first yellow fever vaccination. The V gene is TRBV24-1, the J gene TRBJ2-1; TRBD2 agrees at 14 bases. The CDR3 spells CATSDPSGTSGGQSSYNEQFF. The CDR3 nucleotides read TGTGCCACCAGTGATCCCTCCGGGACTAGCGGGGGCCAGAGCTCCTACAATGAGCAGTTCTTC.